The present T cell receptor (beta chain) was sequenced within a study of T cells in Graves' hyperthyroidism and ophthalmopathy. The TCR beta CDR3 regions underwent amplification using RNA transcripts as the source. HTBI primers were used for first-round RT-PCR of the TCR CDR3. TCRdb itself ran the multiplex PCR reads through MiXCR, one entry per CDR3 protein. The sample consists of 600,000 to 900,000 distinct CDR3 sequences, 16% of them appearing once. This clonotype was obtained from a man between 18 and 35 years old with Graves' hyperthyroidism. The sequencing input was blood.

The CDR3 bases are TGCAGTGCTAGTACTGGGGAGACCCAGTACTTC. It translates to CSASTGETQYF. The chain recombines TRBV20-1 with TRBJ2-5, with D uncertain. V was shortened by 3 bases and J by 5 bases, with 7 bases between the two germline ends. The CDR3 has 11 amino acids. The V gene's germline CDR1 is DFQATT and CDR2 SNEGSKA (reference sequence).